These T cell receptor beta chains were read from a single sample in a study of T-cell reconstitution after alpha-beta-depleted transplantation in children. TCRdb itself ran the PCR reads through MiXCR, one entry per CDR3 protein. The table shows around 240,000 distinct CDR3 sequences, with 9.7% occurring only once. The source was PBMCs from the stem cell graft donor, collected from the stem cell graft. The receptors shown here come from a human donor who donated a stem cell graft to a child with SCID. CDR3s include the opening cysteine and the closing phenylalanine or tryptophan. D genes are given only for firm matches. Some rows mark clone size as missing; the rest say once, few, many or name a class of expanded clone.

v_gene	j_gene	abundance	d_gene	CDR3aa
TRBV15	TRBJ2-3	many	TRBD2	CATSRVIAGGPRDTQYF
TRBV3-1	TRBJ2-1	many	NA	CASSHTRDPNNEQFF
TRBV28	TRBJ1-5	NA	TRBD1	CASSVGTGWDQPQHF
TRBV7-2	TRBJ1-3	NA	TRBD1	CASSLQGVSGNTIYF
TRBV7-8	TRBJ1-1	NA	NA	CASSSQLGHTEAFF
TRBV11-2	TRBJ2-1	many	TRBD2	CASSFSGGGLYNEQFF
TRBV11-2	TRBJ2-2	many	NA	CASSLVLRGELFF
TRBV2	TRBJ1-4	many	TRBD1	CASRTDRGGEKLFF
TRBV20-1	TRBJ2-7	NA	TRBD2	CSAAPLAGGYEQYF
TRBV6-5	TRBJ1-1	many	TRBD1	CASSNRQGLDTEAFF
TRBV5-1	TRBJ2-3	many	NA	CASSLVGGKGTDTQYF
TRBV12-3/TRBV12-4	TRBJ1-1	NA	NA	CASSLGLASEAFF
TRBV5-6	TRBJ2-2	many	TRBD2	CASSLGGAGTGELFF
TRBV12-3/TRBV12-4	TRBJ1-3	NA	TRBD1	CASCPIRDRMPRAGNTIYF
TRBV15	TRBJ2-7	few	NA	CATSNSYEQYF
TRBV28	TRBJ2-3	many	NA	CASSLDSGDTQYF
TRBV4-2	TRBJ1-1	many	TRBD1	CASSAVQGALNEAFF
TRBV12-3/TRBV12-4	TRBJ1-1	many	NA	CASSFNPNTEAFF
TRBV20-1	TRBJ2-7	NA	TRBD1	CSARRGQGGYEQYF
TRBV5-1	TRBJ1-2	many	NA	CASSLDSEIYGYTF
TRBV21-1	TRBJ2-7	NA	NA	CASSKGTAAPQFEQYF
TRBV2	TRBJ2-7	NA	TRBD2	CASSLFLSGGGYEQYF
TRBV6-5	TRBJ2-7	many	NA	CASSYSFTSYEQYF
TRBV3-1	TRBJ2-5	many	NA	CASSQDVLETQYF
TRBV25-1	TRBJ1-1	many	NA	CASSEYLNTEAFF
TRBV6-5	TRBJ1-2	many	NA	CASSIGAAYGYTF
TRBV4-1	TRBJ2-4	many	TRBD2	CASSQAPDAGGPTKNIQYF
TRBV5-1	TRBJ2-3	many	NA	CASSLGALSTDTQYF
TRBV2	TRBJ2-3	many	NA	CASRGPGLGTDTQYF
TRBV29-1	TRBJ1-4	many	NA	CSVEGQGNEKLFF
TRBV5-1	TRBJ2-3	many	NA	CASSRSRPTDTQYF
TRBV7-9	TRBJ1-5	many	NA	CASSLTGGRGAHQPQHF
TRBV28	TRBJ1-5	many	NA	CASDFSVRGLPGQPQHF
TRBV4-1	TRBJ2-7	many	NA	CASSQKETGSKHDEQYF
TRBV3-1	TRBJ1-6	many	NA	CASRGADRTQSPLHF
TRBV10-1	TRBJ2-2	NA	TRBD2	CASSDPGTSPGELFF
TRBV20-1	TRBJ1-6	many	NA	CSAGGAGRVDNSPLHF